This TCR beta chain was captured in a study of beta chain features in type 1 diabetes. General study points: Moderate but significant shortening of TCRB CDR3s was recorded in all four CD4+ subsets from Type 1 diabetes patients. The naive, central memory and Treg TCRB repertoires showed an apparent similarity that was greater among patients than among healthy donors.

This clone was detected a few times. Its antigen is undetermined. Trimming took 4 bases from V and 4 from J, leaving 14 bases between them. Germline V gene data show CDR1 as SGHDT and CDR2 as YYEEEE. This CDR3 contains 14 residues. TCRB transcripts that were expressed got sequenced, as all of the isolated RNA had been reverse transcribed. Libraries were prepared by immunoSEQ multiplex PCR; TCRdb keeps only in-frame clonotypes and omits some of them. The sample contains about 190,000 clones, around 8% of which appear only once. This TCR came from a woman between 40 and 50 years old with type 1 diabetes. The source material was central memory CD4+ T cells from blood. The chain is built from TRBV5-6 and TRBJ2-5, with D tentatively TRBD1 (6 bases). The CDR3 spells CASSGTRSGETQYF. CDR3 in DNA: TGTGCCAGCAGCGGGACACGTTCGGGAGAGACCCAGTACTTC. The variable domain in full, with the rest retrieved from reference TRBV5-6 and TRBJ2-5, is DAGVTQSPTHLIKTRGQQVTLRCSPKSGHDTVSWYQQALGQGPQFIFQYYEEEERQRGNFPDRFSGHQFPNYSSELNVNALLLGDSALYLCASSGTRSGETQYFGPGTRLLVL.